The 25 T cell receptor beta chains below come from one sample, sequenced in a study of blood T cell repertoires in COVID-19. Generated by immunoSEQ multiplex PCR, the TCRdb table keeps only in-frame clones and is missing some. The repertoire holds around 300,000 clones, with over 80% as singletons. The material sequenced was PBMCs or T cells enriched from blood (not recorded which). The receptor set was obtained from a man aged 25-45 years who had recovered from COVID-19.

This clone has just one count. The chain carries TRBV19 and TRBJ1-5; TRBD1 might be the D (5 bases). The CDR3 sequence is 16 residues long. Trimming cost V 3 bases and J 0 bases, with 12 bases left between them. The V gene's germline CDR1 is LNHDA and CDR2 SQIVND (reference sequence). The CDR3 region has the DNA TGTGCCAGTAGTATTTGGGGACTGTCTAGCAATCAGCCCCAGCATTTT. This sequence encodes CASSIWGLSSNQPQHF.

Concerning this clone: The same CDR3 also results from other DNA sequences found in this sample. The chain is built from TRBV3-1 (or the pseudogene TRBV3-2) and TRBJ1-5, with TRBD1 matching 10 bases. Germline loops: CDR1 LGHDT, CDR2 YNNKEL (reference sequence). V was pared by 1 base and J by 6 bases, with 0 bases of the junction left unmatched. This CDR3 is 14 amino acids long. This CDR3 reads CASSQGTGGQPQHF. CDR3 in DNA: TGTGCCAGCAGCCAAGGGACAGGGGGTCAGCCCCAGCATTTT.

This clone occurred once. V and J are TRBV29-1 and TRBJ1-2; 7 bases line up with TRBD1. CDR1 and CDR2 from the germline V gene are SQVTM and ANQGSEA. The CDR3 extends over 15 amino acids. V shed 4 bases and J 1 base; nucleotides not matched to a gene: 9. The CDR3 DNA sequence: TGCAGCGTTGCTATCCCGGGACAGATTAACTATGGCTACACCTTC. This encodes CSVAIPGQINYGYTF.

This clone has only one observation. J is TRBJ2-7 and V is TRBV5-1; 7 bases are a match to TRBD1. This CDR3 comprises 13 residues. The V and J ends lost 2 bases and 5 bases, in that order; junction bases with no gene match: 4. Germline CDR1 reads SGHRS; CDR2 reads YFSETQ. CDR3 protein: CASSFSQGDEQYF. The CDR3 DNA reads TGCGCCAGCAGCTTCTCTCAGGGGGACGAGCAGTACTTC. The variable domain in full, with the rest retrieved from reference TRBV5-1 and TRBJ2-7, is KAGVTQTPRYLIKTRGQQVTLSCSPISGHRSVSWYQQTPGQGLQFLFEYFSETQRNKGNFPGRFSGRQFSNSRSEMNVSTLELGDSALYLCASSFSQGDEQYFGPGTRLTVT.

J is TRBJ1-5 and V is TRBV28; 8 nucleotides agree with TRBD1. CDR1 is MDHEN and CDR2 is SYDVKM in the germline V gene. The CDR3 runs to 15 residues. V shed 6 bases and J 7 bases; nucleotides not matched to a gene: 11. The CDR3 is CASSPPGQAGQPQHF. The CDR3 bases are TGTGCCAGCAGCCCACCGGGACAGGCTGGACAGCCCCAGCATTTT.

This chain uses TRBV7-6 with TRBJ2-3, with 9 nucleotides matching TRBD1. V shed 4 bases, J shed 3 bases, and the junction held 11 bases outside the gene matches. This CDR3 contains 17 residues. From germline, CDR1 is SGHVS and CDR2 FNYEAQ. The CDR3 DNA reads TGTGCCAGCAGCTCCTTCGCCGGGACAGGGAGTACAGATACGCAGTATTTT. Its translation is CASSSFAGTGSTDTQYF.

The chain joins TRBV19 to TRBJ1-4; D is ambiguous. Germline CDR1 is LNHDA and CDR2 is SQIVND (reference sequence). The CDR3 length is 14 residues. Between the trimmed V and J ends, which lost 7 bases and 0 bases, there was a span of 9 bases. The chain's CDR3 is CASKSRATNEKLFF. CDR3 DNA: TGTGCCAGTAAGAGCCGCGCAACTAATGAAAAACTGTTTTTT.

This clone appeared once. V gene TRBV7-2 combines with J gene TRBJ1-2; 7 bases line up with TRBD1. The V gene end was trimmed by 1 base and the J gene end by 4 bases; junction bases not matched to a gene: 3. Germline CDR1 reads SGHTA; CDR2 reads FQGNSA. The length of the CDR3 is 14 residues. Here the CDR3 reads CASSLGQGGYGYTF. DNA for the CDR3: TGTGCCAGCAGCTTAGGGCAGGGGGGCTATGGCTACACCTTC.

The CDR3 here is CASSQKGMGTSADEQFF. The CDR3 DNA is TGCGCCAGCAGCCAAAAAGGTATGGGGACTAGCGCCGATGAGCAGTTCTTC. The chain couples TRBV4-1 to TRBJ2-1, with TRBD2 identical over 10 bases. The V gene's germline CDR1 is MGHRA and CDR2 YSYEKL. This CDR3 comprises 17 residues. V was pared by 2 bases and J by 8 bases, with 12 bases of the junction left unmatched.

This clone occurred a few times. This chain links TRBV10-3 with TRBJ2-5; 7 positions agree with TRBD1. CDR1 is ENHRY, CDR2 SYGVKD, per germline. The CDR3 has 14 residues. The V and J ends lost 3 bases and 5 bases, in that order; junction bases with no gene match: 6. Here the CDR3 reads CAISDVTGIETQYF. The CDR3 DNA is TGTGCCATCAGTGATGTGACAGGGATCGAGACCCAGTACTTC.

The V and J genes are TRBV27 and TRBJ2-1; 9 bases are a match to TRBD2. CDR3 length: 14 amino acids. V lost 4 bases, J lost 15 bases, and 13 bases stayed unmatched. CDR1 is MNHEY, CDR2 SMNVEV, per germline (reference sequence). CDR3 amino acids: CASSYLLTSGGVFF. DNA for the CDR3: TGTGCCAGCAGTTACCTTTTGACTAGCGGTGGTGTGTTCTTC.

The genes are TRBV4-2 and TRBJ1-6, with a weak D call TRBD1 (5 bases). CDR1 and CDR2 from the germline V gene are LGHNA and YNFKEQ. This CDR3 region has 17 residues. Trimming shortened V by 3 bases and J by 0 bases, and 12 bases separated the two germline ends. CDR3 sequence: CASSQSTGGSYNSPLHF. In DNA form, the CDR3 reads TGTGCCAGCAGCCAGAGTACGGGGGGCTCCTATAATTCACCCCTCCACTTT.

The chain is built from TRBV19 and TRBJ1-1; D remains ambiguous. Germline lookup yields CDR1 LNHDA and CDR2 SQIVND (reference sequence). The CDR3 sequence is 13 residues long. Trimming stripped 8 bases from V and 4 bases from J, with 14 bases between. The CDR3 sequence is CASYGRGATEAFF. The CDR3 bases are TGTGCCAGTTACGGACGGGGTGCCACTGAAGCTTTCTTT.

The chain combines TRBV3-1 (or the pseudogene TRBV3-2) with TRBJ1-4; a weak D match, TRBD1 (5 bases). The CDR3 has 16 residues. V lost 0 bases, J lost 7 bases, and 15 bases lay in between. Germline CDR1 is LGHDT and CDR2 is YNNKEL (reference sequence). The CDR3 protein is CASSQDWGTRGEKLFF. CDR3 DNA sequence: TGTGCCAGCAGCCAAGATTGGGGGACTAGGGGTGAAAAACTGTTTTTT.

The count of this clone is one. The rearrangement uses TRBV9 and TRBJ1-5; 10 bases are a match to TRBD1. Germline CDR1 is SGDLS and CDR2 is YYNGEE. J gave up 8 bases and V 4 bases, and 6 bases lay outside the gene matches. The CDR3 has 14 amino acids. The CDR3: CASSPGQGWEPQHF. The CDR3, as DNA: TGTGCCAGCAGCCCGGGACAGGGGTGGGAGCCCCAGCATTTT. The variable domain in full, with the rest retrieved from reference TRBV9 and TRBJ1-5, is DSGVTQTPKHLITATGQRVTLRCSPRSGDLSVYWYQQSLDQGLQFLIQYYNGEERAKGNILERFSAQQFPDLHSELNLSSLELGDSALYFCASSPGQGWEPQHFGDGTRLSIL.

The gene calls are TRBV4-1 and TRBJ2-5; 11 bases match TRBD2. The CDR3 runs to 15 residues. The V gene end was trimmed by 3 bases and the J gene end by 2 bases; junction bases not matched to a gene: 2. Germline CDR1 and CDR2: MGHRA and YSYEKL. In DNA, the CDR3 is TGCGCCAGCAGCCAGGCTAGCGGGGGGCAAGAGACCCAGTACTTC. Translating it yields CASSQASGGQETQYF.

The chain carries TRBV6-5 and TRBJ2-1; 7 bases are shared with TRBD2. V gave up 0 bases and J gave up 8 bases; unmatched junction bases: 4. Germline values: CDR1 MNHEY, CDR2 SVGAGI. This CDR3 is 14 amino acids long. The CDR3 loop reads CASSYSGGGHEQFF. CDR3 coding DNA: TGTGCCAGCAGTTACTCTGGGGGGGGTCATGAGCAGTTCTTC.

V and J are TRBV9 and TRBJ1-2; D gene ambiguous. V lost 0 bases and J lost 8, with 23 bases in between. The length of the CDR3 is 17 residues. Germline CDR1 is SGDLS and CDR2 is YYNGEE. This CDR3 is CASSVEDVTDASKGYTF. CDR3 nucleotide sequence: TGTGCCAGCAGCGTAGAGGACGTCACGGACGCTAGCAAGGGCTACACCTTC.

This rearrangement joins TRBV15 to TRBJ2-7, with TRBD1 identical over 7 bases. Germline V gene sequence: CDR1 LNHNV, CDR2 YYDKDF (reference sequence). Trimming removed 5 bases from V and 7 bases from J; junction bases left unmatched: 14. CDR3 length: 15 amino acids. CDR3 residues: CATSGRDSFLGEQYF. CDR3 nucleotides: TGTGCCACCAGCGGACGGGACAGCTTCTTAGGGGAGCAGTACTTC.

This sequence joins TRBV9 and TRBJ1-1, with TRBD1 matching 10 bases. The CDR3 is made up of 17 amino acids. Germline V gives CDR1 SGDLS, CDR2 YYNGEE. V lost 0 bases, J lost 4 bases, and 9 bases stayed unmatched. CDR3 region: CASSVGAGTGDGTEAFF. The DNA of the CDR3 is TGTGCCAGCAGCGTAGGAGCCGGGACAGGGGATGGCACTGAAGCTTTCTTT.

The chain uses TRBV6-5 and TRBJ1-2; D remains unclear. CDR1 MNHEY and CDR2 SVGAGI come from the germline V gene. The CDR3 has 15 amino acids. Deletions cut 2 bases from V and 8 bases from J, with 18 bases between. In DNA form, the CDR3 reads TGTGCCAGCAGTTACCGGACTACCAAAGCGGAAGGCTACACCTTC. Translated: CASSYRTTKAEGYTF.

The rearrangement links TRBV10-3 to TRBJ2-3, with 8 bases fitting TRBD2. The trim removed 6 bases at V and 2 bases at J, leaving 4 bases unmatched. Germline V gives CDR1 ENHRY, CDR2 SYGVKD. The CDR3 sequence is 14 residues long. CDR3: CAIRAGGNTDTQYF. The DNA for the CDR3 is TGTGCCATCAGGGCGGGGGGAAACACAGATACGCAGTATTTT.

This clone has only one observation. At one end the junction does not follow the germline gene, possibly because of a read error. CDR3 sequence reads: CASTLNGGAAW. The CDR3 nucleotides read TGTGCCAGCACCTTAAACGGCGGGGCCGCGTGG. The V call is TRBV28, the J call TRBJ2-7; weak D call: TRBD2 (6 bases). The CDR3 has 11 residues. CDR1 and CDR2 from the germline V gene are MDHEN and SYDVKM.

J is TRBJ2-1 and V is TRBV3-1 (or the pseudogene TRBV3-2); 13 bases fit TRBD2. Germline values: CDR1 LGHDT, CDR2 YNNKEL (reference sequence). The V gene end was trimmed by 4 bases and the J gene end by 9 bases; junction bases not matched to a gene: 9. The CDR3 consists of 16 residues. The CDR3 protein is CASSLGTSGARVEQFF. The CDR3 nucleotides are TGTGCCAGCAGCCTGGGGACTAGCGGGGCGAGGGTTGAGCAGTTCTTC.

The chain couples TRBV19 to TRBJ2-1; D may be TRBD1 (5 bases). V was shortened by 1 base and J by 1 base, with 11 bases between the two germline ends. The CDR3 is 16 amino acids. Germline CDR1 LNHDA, CDR2 SQIVND (reference sequence). This chain's CDR3 is CASSIGGAPSYNEQFF. CDR3 coding DNA: TGTGCCAGTAGTATAGGTGGGGCTCCATCCTACAATGAGCAGTTCTTC.